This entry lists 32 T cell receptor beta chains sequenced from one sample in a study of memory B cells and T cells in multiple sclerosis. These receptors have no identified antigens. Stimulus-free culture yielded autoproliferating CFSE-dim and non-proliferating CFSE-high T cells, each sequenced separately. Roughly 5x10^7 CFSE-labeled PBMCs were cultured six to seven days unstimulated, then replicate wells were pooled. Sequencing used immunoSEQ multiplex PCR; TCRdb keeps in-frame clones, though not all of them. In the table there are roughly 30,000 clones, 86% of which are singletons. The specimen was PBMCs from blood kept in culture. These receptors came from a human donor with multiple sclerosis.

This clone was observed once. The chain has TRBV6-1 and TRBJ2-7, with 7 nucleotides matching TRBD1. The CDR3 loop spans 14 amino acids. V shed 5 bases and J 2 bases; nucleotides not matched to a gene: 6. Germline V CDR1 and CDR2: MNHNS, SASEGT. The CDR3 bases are TGTGCCAGCAGTATCCGGGACAGCACCTACGAGCAGTACTTC. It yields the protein CASSIRDSTYEQYF.

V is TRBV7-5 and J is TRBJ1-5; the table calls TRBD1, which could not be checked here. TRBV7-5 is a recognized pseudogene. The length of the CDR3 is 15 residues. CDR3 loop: CARSSTGGPNQPQHF. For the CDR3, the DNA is TGTGCCAGAAGCTCAACAGGGGGCCCCAATCAGCCCCAGCATTTT.

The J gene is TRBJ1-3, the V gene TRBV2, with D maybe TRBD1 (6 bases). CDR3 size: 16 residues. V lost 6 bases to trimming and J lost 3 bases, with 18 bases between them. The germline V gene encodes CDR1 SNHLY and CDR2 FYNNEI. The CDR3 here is CASSVQGGGLGNTIYF. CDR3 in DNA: TGTGCCAGCAGCGTACAGGGTGGCGGACTTGGAAACACCATATATTTT.

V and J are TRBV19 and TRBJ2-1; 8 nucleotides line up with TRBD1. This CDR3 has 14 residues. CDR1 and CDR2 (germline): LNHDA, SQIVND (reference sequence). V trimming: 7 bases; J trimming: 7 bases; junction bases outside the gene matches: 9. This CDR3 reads CASTAQDRANEQFF. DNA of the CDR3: TGTGCCAGTACAGCCCAGGACAGGGCAAATGAGCAGTTCTTC.

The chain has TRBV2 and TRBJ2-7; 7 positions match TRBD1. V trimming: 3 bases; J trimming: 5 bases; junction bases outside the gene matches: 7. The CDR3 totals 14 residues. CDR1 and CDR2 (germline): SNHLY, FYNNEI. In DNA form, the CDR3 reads TGTGCCAGCAGTGAGTTGACAGGGAATCACGAGCAGTACTTC. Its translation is CASSELTGNHEQYF.

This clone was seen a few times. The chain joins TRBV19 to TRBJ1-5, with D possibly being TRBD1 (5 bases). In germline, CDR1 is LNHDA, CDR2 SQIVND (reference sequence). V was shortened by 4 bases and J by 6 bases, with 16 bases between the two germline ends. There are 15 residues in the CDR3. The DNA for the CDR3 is TGTGCCAGTAGTAATCGCCCCGTGGGGGTTCAGCCCCAGCATTTT. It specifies CASSNRPVGVQPQHF.

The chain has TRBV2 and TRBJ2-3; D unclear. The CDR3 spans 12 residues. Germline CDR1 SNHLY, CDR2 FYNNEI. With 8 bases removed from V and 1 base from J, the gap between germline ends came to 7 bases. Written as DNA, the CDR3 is TGTGCCAGCGTCGAGGGCACAGATACGCAGTATTTT. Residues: CASVEGTDTQYF.

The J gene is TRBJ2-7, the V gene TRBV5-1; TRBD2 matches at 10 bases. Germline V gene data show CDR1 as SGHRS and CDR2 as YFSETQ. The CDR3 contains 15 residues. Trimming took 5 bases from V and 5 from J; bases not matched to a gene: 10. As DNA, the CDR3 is TGCGCCAGCAGTCTTATTAGCGGGGGGCCCGACGAGCAGTACTTC. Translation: CASSLISGGPDEQYF. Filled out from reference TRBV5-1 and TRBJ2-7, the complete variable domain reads KAGVTQTPRYLIKTRGQQVTLSCSPISGHRSVSWYQQTPGQGLQFLFEYFSETQRNKGNFPGRFSGRQFSNSRSEMNVSTLELGDSALYLCASSLISGGPDEQYFGPGTRLTVT.

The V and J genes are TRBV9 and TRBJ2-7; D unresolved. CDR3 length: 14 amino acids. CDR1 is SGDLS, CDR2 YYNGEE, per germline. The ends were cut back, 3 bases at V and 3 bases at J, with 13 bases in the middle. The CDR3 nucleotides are TGTGCCAGCAGCGAGGGCGCTCTGGACTACGAGCAGTACTTC. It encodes CASSEGALDYEQYF.

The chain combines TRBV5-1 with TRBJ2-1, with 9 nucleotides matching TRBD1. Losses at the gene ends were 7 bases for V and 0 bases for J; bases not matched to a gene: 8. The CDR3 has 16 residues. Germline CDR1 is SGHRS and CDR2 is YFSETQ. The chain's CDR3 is CASARQGDSSYNEQFF. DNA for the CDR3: TGCGCCAGCGCGAGACAGGGGGATAGCTCCTACAATGAGCAGTTCTTC.

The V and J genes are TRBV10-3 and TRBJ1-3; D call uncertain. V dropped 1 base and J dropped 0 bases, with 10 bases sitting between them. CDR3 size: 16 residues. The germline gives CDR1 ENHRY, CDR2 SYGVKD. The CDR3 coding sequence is TGTGCCATCAGTGAGTGGGAGGGATCCTCTGGAAACACCATATATTTT. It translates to CAISEWEGSSGNTIYF.

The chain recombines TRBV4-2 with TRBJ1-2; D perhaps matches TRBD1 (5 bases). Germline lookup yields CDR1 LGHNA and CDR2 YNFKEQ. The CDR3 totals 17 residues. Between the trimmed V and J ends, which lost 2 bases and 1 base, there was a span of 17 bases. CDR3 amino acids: CASSQNTRQTLNYGYTF. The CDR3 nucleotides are TGTGCCAGCAGCCAAAATACCCGACAGACTCTTAACTATGGCTACACCTTC.

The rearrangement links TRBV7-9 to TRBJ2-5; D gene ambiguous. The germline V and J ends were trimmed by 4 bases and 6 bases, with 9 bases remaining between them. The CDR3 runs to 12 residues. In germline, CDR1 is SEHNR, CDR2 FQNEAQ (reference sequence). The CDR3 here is CASSSDFQTQYF. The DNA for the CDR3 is TGTGCCAGCAGCTCAGACTTCCAGACCCAGTACTTC. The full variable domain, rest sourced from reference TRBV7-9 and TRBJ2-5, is DTGVSQNPRHKITKRGQNVTFRCDPISEHNRLYWYRQTLGQGPEFLTYFQNEAQLEKSRLLSDRFSAERPKGSFSTLEIQRTEQGDSAMYLCASSSDFQTQYFGPGTRLLVL.

CDR3 loop: CASLGPLSYNEQFF. CDR3 in DNA: TGTGCCAGTTTGGGCCCACTATCCTACAATGAGCAGTTCTTC. The chain is built from TRBV28 and TRBJ2-1; unclear D gene. Looked up from germline, CDR1 is MDHEN and CDR2 is SYDVKM. Trimming took 9 bases from V and 1 from J, leaving 13 bases between them. This CDR3 region has 14 residues.

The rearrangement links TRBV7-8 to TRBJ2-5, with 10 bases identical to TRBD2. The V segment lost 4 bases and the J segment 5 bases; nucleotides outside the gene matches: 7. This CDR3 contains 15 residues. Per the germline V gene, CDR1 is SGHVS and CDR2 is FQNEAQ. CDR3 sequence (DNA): TGTGCCAGCAGCTCCCGGTTTAGCGGGGGGGAGACCCAGTACTTC. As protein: CASSSRFSGGETQYF.

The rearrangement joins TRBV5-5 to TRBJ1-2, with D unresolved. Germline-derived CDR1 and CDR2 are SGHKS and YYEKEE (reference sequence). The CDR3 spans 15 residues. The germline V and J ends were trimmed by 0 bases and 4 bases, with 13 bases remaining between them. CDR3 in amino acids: CASSLDPASGYGYTF. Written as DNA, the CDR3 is TGTGCCAGCAGCTTGGATCCTGCTTCTGGCTATGGCTACACCTTC.

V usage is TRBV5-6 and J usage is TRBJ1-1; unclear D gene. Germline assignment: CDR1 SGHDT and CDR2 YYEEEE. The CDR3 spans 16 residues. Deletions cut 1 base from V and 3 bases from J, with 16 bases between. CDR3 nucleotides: TGTGCCAGCAGCTTGCAGTGGCAGGCTTTCGACACTGAAGCTTTCTTT. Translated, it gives CASSLQWQAFDTEAFF.

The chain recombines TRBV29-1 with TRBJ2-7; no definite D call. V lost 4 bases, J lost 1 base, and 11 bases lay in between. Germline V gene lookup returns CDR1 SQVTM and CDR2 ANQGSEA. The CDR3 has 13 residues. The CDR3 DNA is TGCAGCGTTGCTTTCAGTACTTCCTACGAGCAGTACTTC. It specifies CSVAFSTSYEQYF.

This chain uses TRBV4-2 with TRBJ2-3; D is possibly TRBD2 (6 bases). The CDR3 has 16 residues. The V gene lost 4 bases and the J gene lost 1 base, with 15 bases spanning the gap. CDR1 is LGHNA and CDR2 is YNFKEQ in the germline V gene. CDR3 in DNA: TGTGCCAGCAGCCCCACATTAGGAGGGGGCACAGATACGCAGTATTTT. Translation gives CASSPTLGGGTDTQYF.

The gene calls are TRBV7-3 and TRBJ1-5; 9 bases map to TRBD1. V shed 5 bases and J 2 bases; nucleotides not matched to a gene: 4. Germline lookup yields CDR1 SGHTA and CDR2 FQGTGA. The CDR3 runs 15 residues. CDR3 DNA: TGTGCCAGCAGCCCCCGGGACAGGGGCAATCAGCCCCAGCATTTT. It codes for CASSPRDRGNQPQHF.

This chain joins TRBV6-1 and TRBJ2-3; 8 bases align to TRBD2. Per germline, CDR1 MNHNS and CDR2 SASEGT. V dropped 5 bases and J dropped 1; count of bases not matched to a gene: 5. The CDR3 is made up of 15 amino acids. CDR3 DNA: TGTGCCAGCAGTATTAGCGGGGTAGGCACAGATACGCAGTATTTT. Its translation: CASSISGVGTDTQYF.

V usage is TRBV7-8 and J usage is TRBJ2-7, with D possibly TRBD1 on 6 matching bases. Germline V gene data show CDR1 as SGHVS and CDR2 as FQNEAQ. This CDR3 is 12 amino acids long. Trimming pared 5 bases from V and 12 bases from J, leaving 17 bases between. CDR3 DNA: TGTGCCAGCAGCCGAAATACCGGACAGCGGTACTTC. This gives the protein CASSRNTGQRYF.

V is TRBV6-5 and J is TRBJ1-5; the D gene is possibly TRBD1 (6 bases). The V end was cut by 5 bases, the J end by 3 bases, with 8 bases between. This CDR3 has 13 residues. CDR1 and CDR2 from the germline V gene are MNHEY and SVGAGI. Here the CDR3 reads CASSMGANQPQHF. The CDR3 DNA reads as TGTGCCAGCAGTATGGGGGCCAATCAGCCCCAGCATTTT.

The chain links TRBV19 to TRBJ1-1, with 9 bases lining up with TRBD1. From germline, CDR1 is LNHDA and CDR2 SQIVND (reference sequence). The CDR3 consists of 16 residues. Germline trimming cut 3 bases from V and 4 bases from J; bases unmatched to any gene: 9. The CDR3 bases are TGTGCCAGTAGTATCCCGACAGGGGGGAGTGCCACTGAAGCTTTCTTT. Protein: CASSIPTGGSATEAFF.

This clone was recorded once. For the CDR3, the DNA is TGTGCCAGCCAGGGCCTCTGGGTGGGGGGCAGTTTTGTCACTGAAGCTTTCTTT. This encodes CASQGLWVGGSFVTEAFF. This chain joins TRBV7-9 and TRBJ1-1; a possible D gene is TRBD1 (6 bases). This CDR3 comprises 18 residues. Germline V gene sequence: CDR1 SEHNR, CDR2 FQNEAQ (reference sequence). With 8 bases removed from V and 4 bases from J, the gap between germline ends came to 29 bases. Using reference TRBV7-9 and TRBJ1-1 for the parts outside the CDR3, the full variable domain is DTGVSQNPRHKITKRGQNVTFRCDPISEHNRLYWYRQTLGQGPEFLTYFQNEAQLEKSRLLSDRFSAERPKGSFSTLEIQRTEQGDSAMYLCASQGLWVGGSFVTEAFFGQGTRLTVV.

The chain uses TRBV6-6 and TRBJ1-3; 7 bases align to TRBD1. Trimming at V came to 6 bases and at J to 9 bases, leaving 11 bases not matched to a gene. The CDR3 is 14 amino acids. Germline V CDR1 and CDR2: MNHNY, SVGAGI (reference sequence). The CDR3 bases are TGTGCCAGCAGCACGACAGGGCCGGGGGGCACCATATATTTT. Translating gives CASSTTGPGGTIYF.

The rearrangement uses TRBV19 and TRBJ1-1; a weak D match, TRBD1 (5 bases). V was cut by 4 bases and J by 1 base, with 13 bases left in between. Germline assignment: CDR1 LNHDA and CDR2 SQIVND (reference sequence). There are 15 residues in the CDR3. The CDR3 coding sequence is TGTGCCAGTAGTACCCGGACATTAGGGAACACTGAAGCTTTCTTT. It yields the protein CASSTRTLGNTEAFF.

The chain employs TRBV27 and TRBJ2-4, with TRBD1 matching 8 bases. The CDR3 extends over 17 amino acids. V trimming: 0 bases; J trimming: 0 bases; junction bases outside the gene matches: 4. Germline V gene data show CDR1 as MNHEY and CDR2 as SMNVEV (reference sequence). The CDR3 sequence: CASSLSSGQGAKNIQYF. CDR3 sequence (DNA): TGTGCCAGCAGTTTATCCTCAGGACAGGGAGCCAAAAACATTCAGTACTTC.

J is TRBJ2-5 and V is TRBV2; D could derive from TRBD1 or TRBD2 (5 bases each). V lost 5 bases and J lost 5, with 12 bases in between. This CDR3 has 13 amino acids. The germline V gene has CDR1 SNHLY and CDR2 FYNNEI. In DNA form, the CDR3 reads TGTGCCAGCAGTTTAGACGAGGGGGAGACCCAGTACTTC. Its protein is CASSLDEGETQYF.

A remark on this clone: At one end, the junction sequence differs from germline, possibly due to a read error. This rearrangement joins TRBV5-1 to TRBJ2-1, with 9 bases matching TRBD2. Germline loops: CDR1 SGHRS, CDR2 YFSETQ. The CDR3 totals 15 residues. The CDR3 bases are TGCGCCAGCAGCACGACTAGCGGCTCCTTCAATGAGCAGTTCTTC. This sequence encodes CASSTTSGSFNEQFF.

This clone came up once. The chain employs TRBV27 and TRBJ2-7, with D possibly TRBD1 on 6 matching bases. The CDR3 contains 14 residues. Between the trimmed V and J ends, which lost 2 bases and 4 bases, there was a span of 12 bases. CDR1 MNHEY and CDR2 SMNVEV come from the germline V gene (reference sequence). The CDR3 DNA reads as TGTGCCAGCAGTTTAAGGGGCAGGGGATACGAGCAGTACTTC. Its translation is CASSLRGRGYEQYF.

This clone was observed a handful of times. The CDR3 loop reads CASSNSYEQYF. For the CDR3, the DNA is TGTGCCAGTAGTAACAGCTACGAGCAGTACTTC. The chain recombines TRBV19 with TRBJ2-7; D is ambiguous. Germline V CDR1 and CDR2: LNHDA, SQIVND (reference sequence). Trimming cost V 4 bases and J 3 bases, with 4 bases left between them. The CDR3 consists of 11 residues.